This T cell receptor (beta chain) was captured by sequencing in a study of neurological immune-mediated disorders. V gave up 5 bases and J gave up 5 bases; unmatched junction bases: 7. This CDR3 is built from 15 residues. Time point meaning: longitudinal time-point 3. The sample holds many counts of this clonotype. 5'RACE employing 10-nucleotide random UMIs yielded the cDNA. Every sequencing run produced over 180 million TCR-beta sequences that came from 15-18 subjects. TCRdb recomputed calls from the 5' RACE reads with MiXCR, one row per CDR3 protein. The sample carries more than 95,000 distinct CDR3 sequences, roughly 10% recorded once.

The sample comprised PBMCs. The chain recombines TRBV12-3 or TRBV12-4 with TRBJ2-2; 8 positions match TRBD2. This receptor was taken from a female donor with HTLV-1-associated myelopathy (HAM/TSP). The CDR3 region is CASSGGGSKTGELFF. For the CDR3, the DNA is TGTGCCAGCAGTGGCGGGGGGTCCAAAACCGGGGAGCTGTTTTTT.